The rows below give T cell receptor beta chains drawn from one sample of a study of human T cells and chemical hapten exposure. TCRdb re-called the RACE reads with MiXCR, one entry per CDR3 protein. The table records around 65,000 distinct CDR3 sequences, about 6% of them present only once. The specimen was whole blood. These receptors were collected from a female donor in good health. Some clones in this sample may be carry-over from other donors' samples. Both conserved end residues are part of each CDR3. Each record gives: V gene, clone size, D gene, J gene, CDR3 protein, CDR3 DNA. A D gene is named only where the DNA matches it firmly. Clone size, where shown, is once, few, many, or a class for clones that have expanded.

v_gene: TRBV29-1
abundance: many
d_gene: NA
j_gene: TRBJ1-1
CDR3aa: CSVVAGRTEAFF
CDR3nt: TGCAGCGTTGTGGCAGGGCGAACTGAAGCTTTCTTT

v_gene: TRBV7-9
abundance: few
d_gene: NA
j_gene: TRBJ1-1
CDR3aa: CASSPGERGTEAFF
CDR3nt: TGTGCCAGCAGCCCCGGAGAGCGGGGTACTGAAGCTTTCTTT

v_gene: TRBV7-2
abundance: NA
d_gene: TRBD2
j_gene: TRBJ2-1
CDR3aa: CASSSTGLAGFVEYNEQFF
CDR3nt: TGTGCCAGCAGCTCCACAGGACTAGCGGGATTCGTGGAGTACAATGAGCAGTTCTTC

v_gene: TRBV20-1
abundance: medium-sized
d_gene: NA
j_gene: TRBJ2-7
CDR3aa: CSARTGQGETDEQYF
CDR3nt: TGCAGTGCTAGAACCGGGCAAGGAGAGACAGACGAGCAGTACTTC

v_gene: TRBV28
abundance: many
d_gene: NA
j_gene: TRBJ2-7
CDR3aa: CASSLNVYEQYF
CDR3nt: TGTGCCAGCAGTTTAAATGTCTACGAGCAGTACTTC

v_gene: TRBV24-1
abundance: many
d_gene: NA
j_gene: TRBJ2-2
CDR3aa: CATSEKTRDTGELFF
CDR3nt: TGTGCCACCAGTGAAAAGACTAGGGACACCGGGGAGCTGTTTTTT

v_gene: TRBV27
abundance: NA
d_gene: NA
j_gene: TRBJ2-4
CDR3aa: CASSSGAVQYF
CDR3nt: TGTGCCAGCAGTTCCGGGGCAGTTCAGTACTTC

v_gene: TRBV6-2/TRBV6-3
abundance: few
d_gene: NA
j_gene: TRBJ2-7
CDR3aa: CASSWPGSRNEQYF
CDR3nt: TGTGCCAGCAGTTGGCCCGGGTCTAGGAACGAGCAGTACTTC

v_gene: TRBV2
abundance: NA
d_gene: TRBD2
j_gene: TRBJ2-3
CDR3aa: CAGRLASSTDTQYF
CDR3nt: TGTGCCGGACGACTAGCGTCTAGCACAGATACGCAGTATTTT

v_gene: TRBV28
abundance: many
d_gene: NA
j_gene: TRBJ1-1
CDR3aa: CASSPNQRNTEAFF
CDR3nt: TGTGCCAGCAGTCCCAATCAGAGGAACACTGAAGCTTTCTTT

v_gene: TRBV29-1
abundance: many
d_gene: TRBD1
j_gene: TRBJ1-3
CDR3aa: CSVEGGQGSSGNTIYF
CDR3nt: TGCAGCGTCGAGGGGGGACAGGGTAGCTCTGGAAACACCATATATTTT

v_gene: TRBV7-2
abundance: NA
d_gene: NA
j_gene: TRBJ2-1
CDR3aa: CASSLAGYDEQFF
CDR3nt: TGTGCCAGCAGCTTAGCTGGCTACGATGAGCAGTTCTTC

v_gene: TRBV3-1
abundance: many
d_gene: NA
j_gene: TRBJ2-3
CDR3aa: CASSQGRDLVTDTQYF
CDR3nt: TGTGCCAGCAGCCAAGGACGGGACCTTGTCACAGATACGCAGTATTTT

v_gene: TRBV2
abundance: NA
d_gene: NA
j_gene: TRBJ1-2
CDR3aa: CASSQGTYGYTF
CDR3nt: TGTGCCAGCAGTCAGGGGACCTATGGCTACACCTTC

v_gene: TRBV9
abundance: many
d_gene: TRBD1
j_gene: TRBJ2-1
CDR3aa: CASSATGFNEQFF
CDR3nt: TGTGCCAGCAGCGCGACAGGGTTCAATGAGCAGTTCTTC

v_gene: TRBV6-5
abundance: many
d_gene: NA
j_gene: TRBJ1-1
CDR3aa: CASSYGGFPNTEAFF
CDR3nt: TGTGCCAGCAGTTACGGCGGGTTTCCCAACACTGAAGCTTTCTTT